A selection of T cell receptor beta chains follows, all from one sample in a study of shared clonotypes between healthy human individuals. The data were produced by immunoSEQ multiplex PCR, yet TCRdb's version contains in-frame clones alone and is incomplete. The repertoire holds some 1,900,000 clones, about 94% seen once, with approximately 1.2% in the top ten. The sample consisted of naive CD8+ T cells sorted from blood. The receptors derive from a man aged 18 to 30 in good health. Both conserved end residues are part of each CDR3.

V	CDR3
TRBV4-1	CASSPGTTYEQYF
TRBV7-9	CASSLGAIEQFF
TRBV30	CAWTGASSLSGNTIYF
TRBV27	CASTWGGLTGELFF
TRBV30	CAWTWGEKLFF
TRBV2	CASSEGAGNNQPQHF
TRBV6-6	CASMGDFEGNTIYF
TRBV2	CASSVDSGGAETQYF
TRBV5-6	CASSSTGDSYNSPLHF
TRBV4-1	CASSQDGGSLWEQYF
TRBV5-1	CASSLGWNTEAFF
TRBV6-5	CASSPRQKINYGYTF